Below are 8 T cell receptor beta chains sequenced from a single sample in a study of response to subunit inactivated influenza vaccine. MiXCR was run by TCRdb on the RT-PCR reads, yielding one entry per CDR3 protein. The data contain around 520,000 distinct CDR3 sequences, about 25% of them singletons. Sample: CD4+ T cells sorted from PBMCs, taken approximately 5 days after vaccination. All receptors come from a man over 45 who received an inactivated influenza vaccine.

Only a few counts were recorded for this clonotype. This chain links TRBV15 with TRBJ1-5; TRBD1 matches 9 bases. This CDR3 has 15 residues. The ends lost 4 bases at V and 6 bases at J; junction bases unmatched: 7. The germline V gene encodes CDR1 LNHNV and CDR2 YYDKDF (reference sequence). CDR3 coding DNA: TGTGCCACCAGCACCGGGACAGGGATAAGTCAGCCCCAGCATTTT. It yields the protein CATSTGTGISQPQHF. The complete variable domain, with remaining parts taken from reference TRBV15 and TRBJ1-5, reads DAMVIQNPRYQVTQFGKPVTLSCSQTLNHNVMYWYQQKSSQAPKLLFHYYDKDFNNEADTPDNFQSRRPNTSFCFLDIRSPGLGDTAMYLCATSTGTGISQPQHFGDGTRLSIL.

This chain links TRBV24-1 with TRBJ2-1; no reliable D call. The CDR3 is 11 amino acids. CDR1 is KGHDR and CDR2 is SFDVKD in the germline V gene. The V end lost 4 bases, the J end lost 9 bases, and 6 bases lay between the germline ends. CDR3 sequence: CATSDAAEQFF. CDR3 coding DNA: TGTGCCACCAGTGACGCGGCTGAGCAGTTCTTC.

This clonotype was detected many times. The gene calls are TRBV6-1 and TRBJ1-1, with D uncertain. V lost 5 bases and J 5 bases, leaving 12 bases between the germline ends. Looked up from germline, CDR1 is MNHNS and CDR2 is SASEGT. CDR3 length: 13 amino acids. Here the CDR3 reads CASSTGPRTEAFF. CDR3 DNA sequence: TGTGCCAGCAGTACGGGTCCAAGGACTGAAGCTTTCTTT.

The rearrangement joins TRBV6-2 or TRBV6-3 to TRBJ2-7, with TRBD1 as a possible D gene (5 bases). The CDR3 is 13 residues long. Trimming took off 7 bases at V and 2 bases at J, with 12 bases between the two ends. Per germline, CDR1 MNHEY and CDR2 SVGEGT. The CDR3 DNA is TGTGCCAGCACCTGGACACCTGCCTACGAGCAGTACTTC. Its protein is CASTWTPAYEQYF.

The chain links TRBV10-3 to TRBJ2-7; weak D call: TRBD2 (5 bases). CDR1 and CDR2 from the germline V gene are ENHRY and SYGVKD. Trimming stripped 5 bases from V and 3 bases from J, with 8 bases between. The CDR3 runs 12 residues. The CDR3, as DNA: TGTGCCATCAGTCCACGGGGCTACGAGCAGTACTTC. Amino acids: CAISPRGYEQYF.

The chain employs TRBV7-2 and TRBJ2-3; D tentatively fits TRBD1 or TRBD2 (5 bases each). The CDR3 consists of 14 residues. Germline lookup yields CDR1 SGHTA and CDR2 FQGNSA. V dropped 5 bases and J dropped 5 bases, with 14 bases sitting between them. This CDR3 is CASSTGTIRDTQYF. CDR3 nucleotide sequence: TGTGCCAGCAGCACGGGGACGATTAGAGATACGCAGTATTTT.

This sequence joins TRBV20-1 and TRBJ2-1; 14 bases agree with TRBD2. This CDR3 comprises 15 residues. Trimming took 3 bases from V and 8 from J; bases not matched to a gene: 6. Germline V gives CDR1 DFQATT, CDR2 SNEGSKA (reference sequence). Here the CDR3 DNA reads TGCAGTGCTAGTCCGACTAGCGGGGGGGCCCATGAGCAGTTCTTC. Encoded protein: CSASPTSGGAHEQFF.

This rearrangement joins TRBV10-3 to TRBJ2-1; 11 bases align to TRBD2. Germline CDR1 ENHRY, CDR2 SYGVKD. The V segment lost 0 bases and the J segment 6 bases; nucleotides outside the gene matches: 4. CDR3 size: 16 residues. CDR3 amino acids: CAISESITSGSNEQFF. CDR3 nucleotides: TGTGCCATCAGTGAGTCGATAACTAGCGGGAGCAATGAGCAGTTCTTC.